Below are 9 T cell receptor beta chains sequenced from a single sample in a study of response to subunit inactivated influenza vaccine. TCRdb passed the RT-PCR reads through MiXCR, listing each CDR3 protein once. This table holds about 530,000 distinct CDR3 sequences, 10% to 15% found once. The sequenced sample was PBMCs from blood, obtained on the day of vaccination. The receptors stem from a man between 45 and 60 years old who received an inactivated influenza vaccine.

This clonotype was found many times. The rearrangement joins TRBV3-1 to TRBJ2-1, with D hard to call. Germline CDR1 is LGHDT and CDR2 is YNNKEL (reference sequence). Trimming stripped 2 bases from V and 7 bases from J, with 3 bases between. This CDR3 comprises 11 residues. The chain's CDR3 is CASSQFNEQFF. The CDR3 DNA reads TGTGCCAGCAGCCAATTTAATGAGCAGTTCTTC.

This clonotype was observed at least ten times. CDR3: CASSLESAEETQYF. CDR3 bases: TGCGCCAGCAGCTTGGAGTCGGCAGAAGAGACCCAGTACTTC. V and J are TRBV5-1 and TRBJ2-5; D gene unclear. The CDR3 loop spans 14 amino acids. V lost 0 bases, J lost 3 bases, and 9 bases lay in between. CDR1 and CDR2 from the germline V gene are SGHRS and YFSETQ.

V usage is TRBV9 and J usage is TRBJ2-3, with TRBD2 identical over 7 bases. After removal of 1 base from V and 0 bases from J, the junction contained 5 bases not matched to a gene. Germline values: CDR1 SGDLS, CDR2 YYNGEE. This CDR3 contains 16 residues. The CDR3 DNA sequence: TGTGCCAGCAGCGTATCAGGCGGGAGCAGCACAGATACGCAGTATTTT. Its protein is CASSVSGGSSTDTQYF.

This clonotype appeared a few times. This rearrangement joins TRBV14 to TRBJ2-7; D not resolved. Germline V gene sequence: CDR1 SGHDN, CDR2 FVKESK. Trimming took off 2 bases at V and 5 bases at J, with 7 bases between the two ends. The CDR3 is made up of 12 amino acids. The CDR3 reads CASSQIGNEQYF. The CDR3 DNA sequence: TGTGCCAGCAGCCAAATAGGGAACGAGCAGTACTTC.

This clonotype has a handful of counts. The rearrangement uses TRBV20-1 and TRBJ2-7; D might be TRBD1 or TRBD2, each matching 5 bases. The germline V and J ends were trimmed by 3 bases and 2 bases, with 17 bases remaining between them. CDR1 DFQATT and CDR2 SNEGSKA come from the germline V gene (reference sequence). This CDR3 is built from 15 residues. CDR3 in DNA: TGCAGTGCTAGGGCACCCGGGACGATTACCTACGAGCAGTACTTC. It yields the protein CSARAPGTITYEQYF.

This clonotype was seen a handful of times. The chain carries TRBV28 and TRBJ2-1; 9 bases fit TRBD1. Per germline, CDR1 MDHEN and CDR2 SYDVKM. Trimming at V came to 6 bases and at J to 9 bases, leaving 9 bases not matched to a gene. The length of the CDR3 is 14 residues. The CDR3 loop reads CASSRGQGLGEQFF. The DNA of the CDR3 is TGTGCCAGCAGCCGGGGACAGGGCCTGGGTGAGCAGTTCTTC.

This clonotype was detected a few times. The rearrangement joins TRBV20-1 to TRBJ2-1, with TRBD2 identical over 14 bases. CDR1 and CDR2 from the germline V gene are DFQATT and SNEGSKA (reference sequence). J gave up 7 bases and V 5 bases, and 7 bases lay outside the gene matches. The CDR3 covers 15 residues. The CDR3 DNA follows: TGCAGTGCTGCGACTAGCGGGAGGGCCCGTAATGAGCAGTTCTTC. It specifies CSAATSGRARNEQFF.

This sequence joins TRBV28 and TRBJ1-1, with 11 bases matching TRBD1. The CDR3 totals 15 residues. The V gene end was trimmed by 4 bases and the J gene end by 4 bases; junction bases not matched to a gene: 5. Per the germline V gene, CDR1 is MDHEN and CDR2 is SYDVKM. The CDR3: CASSYAGTGGTEAFF. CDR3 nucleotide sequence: TGTGCCAGCAGTTATGCCGGGACAGGGGGCACTGAAGCTTTCTTT.

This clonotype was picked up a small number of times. The CDR3, as DNA: TGTGCCAGCTCACCACGTATGCCGGACAGACAAAACAATGAGCAGTTCTTC. Translated, it gives CASSPRMPDRQNNEQFF. The chain uses TRBV18 and TRBJ2-1; possibly TRBD1 for D (6 bases). Germline CDR1 and CDR2: KGHSH and LQKENI. The CDR3 is made up of 17 amino acids. Trimming removed 1 base from V and 5 bases from J, with 18 bases in between.